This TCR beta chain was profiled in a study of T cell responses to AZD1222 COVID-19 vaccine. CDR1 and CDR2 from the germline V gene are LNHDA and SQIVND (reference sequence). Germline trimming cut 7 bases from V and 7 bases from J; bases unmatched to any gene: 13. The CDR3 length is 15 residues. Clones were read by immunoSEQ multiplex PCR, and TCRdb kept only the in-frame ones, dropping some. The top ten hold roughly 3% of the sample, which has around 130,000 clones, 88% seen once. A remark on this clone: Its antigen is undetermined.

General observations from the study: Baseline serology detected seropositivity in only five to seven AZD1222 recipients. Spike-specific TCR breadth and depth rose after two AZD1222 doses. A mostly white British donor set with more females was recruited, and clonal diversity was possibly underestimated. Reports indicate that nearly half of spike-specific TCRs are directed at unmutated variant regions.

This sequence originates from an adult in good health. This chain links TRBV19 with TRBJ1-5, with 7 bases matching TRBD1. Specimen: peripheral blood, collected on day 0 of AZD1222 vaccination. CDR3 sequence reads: CASTPAMAGGQPQHF. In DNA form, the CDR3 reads TGTGCCAGTACCCCCGCTATGGCAGGGGGGCAGCCCCAGCATTTT.